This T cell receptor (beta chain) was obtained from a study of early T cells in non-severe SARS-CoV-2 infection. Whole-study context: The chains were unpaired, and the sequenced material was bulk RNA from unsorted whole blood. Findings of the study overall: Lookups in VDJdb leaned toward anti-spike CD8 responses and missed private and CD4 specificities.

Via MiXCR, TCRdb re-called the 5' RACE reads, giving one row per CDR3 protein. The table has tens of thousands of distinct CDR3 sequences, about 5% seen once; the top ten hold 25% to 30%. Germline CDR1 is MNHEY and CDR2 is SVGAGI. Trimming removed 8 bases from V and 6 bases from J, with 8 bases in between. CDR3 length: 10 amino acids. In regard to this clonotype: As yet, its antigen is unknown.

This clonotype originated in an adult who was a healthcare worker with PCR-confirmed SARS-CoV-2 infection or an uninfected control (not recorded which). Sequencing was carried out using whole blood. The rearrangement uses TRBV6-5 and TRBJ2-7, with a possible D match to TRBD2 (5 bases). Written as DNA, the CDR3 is TGTGCCAGCGGACGGGGCGAGCAGTACTTC. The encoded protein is CASGRGEQYF.